This TCR beta chain comes out of a study of cytomegalovirus exposure and HLA in healthy donors. The germline V gene has CDR1 SGHDT and CDR2 YYEEEE. V gave up 5 bases and J gave up 3 bases, with 9 bases separating them. The CDR3 is 12 amino acids. TCRdb's copy holds only in-frame clones and misses some; the assay was immunoSEQ multiplex PCR. The repertoire holds roughly 200,000 clones, with about 81% as singletons. Overall study findings and caveats: Usually a TCR sequence was rare, but some public TCRs were found in many donors. That first-cohort TCR clusters tended to co-occur in the approximately 110 validation repertoires was found in a later analysis. The classifier reportedly diagnosed cytomegalovirus status with high specificity and sensitivity.

To note about this clone: What it recognizes is unknown.

The sequencing sample was made of PBMCs. This clonotype was sampled from a woman between 25 and 40 years old in good health and CMV-seronegative. V and J are TRBV5-6 and TRBJ2-7; possible D gene TRBD1, 6 bases. CDR3 in amino acids: CASSGGIYEQYF. The CDR3, as DNA: TGTGCCAGCAGTGGGGGCATCTACGAGCAGTACTTC.